This T cell receptor (beta chain) was identified during a study of T cells after yellow fever vaccination. Overall study context: SMART-Seq v4 Ultra Low Input served to prepare low-cell-number fractions.

Study-level findings and limits: Weaker, the secondary response had a peak occurring faster, on day 5 versus 15. After the booster, approximately 96% of CD4 and roughly nine tenths of CD8 primary-response clones were re-detected. CD4 and CD8 compartments shared a small share of clonotypes.

From the 5' RACE reads, TCRdb called clonotypes with MiXCR, one entry per CDR3 protein. The sample yields about 310,000 distinct CDR3 sequences, roughly 4% seen once. This clonotype was seen at least ten times. Its antigen is unidentified. Sample: PBMCs, taken on the day of the yellow fever booster vaccination. The TCR sequence derives from a man younger than 35 who received the YFV17D yellow fever vaccine.

CDR3 sequence reads: CASSSGASGGNEQFF. CDR3 in DNA: TGTGCCAGCAGCTCAGGGGCTAGCGGAGGAAATGAGCAGTTCTTC. This sequence joins TRBV7-3 and TRBJ2-1; a weak D match, TRBD2 (7 bases). The CDR3 is made up of 15 amino acids. V lost 4 bases to trimming and J lost 7 bases, with 17 bases between them. Germline CDR1 reads SGHTA; CDR2 reads FQGTGA.